Listed below are T cell receptor beta chains from one sample, sequenced in a study of blood T cell repertoires in COVID-19. The assay was immunoSEQ multiplex PCR, and TCRdb's table has in-frame clones only and misses some. The profile covers 80,000 to 85,000 clones, with around nine tenths appearing a single time and about 4.4% taken by the ten largest. Input material: peripheral blood. The source of these receptors is a woman aged 80 or over with acute or convalescent COVID-19. Each CDR3 is given with its conserved first and last residue. The D gene is left open where the match is weak. Clone size is given for some rows only: seen once, a few or many times, or a class if the clone is expanded.

CDR3nt,CDR3aa,len,abundance,v_gene,j_gene,d_gene
TGTGCCAGCAGCGACCGGGACAGGTGGGACACTGAAGCTTTCTTT,CASSDRDRWDTEAFF,15,-,TRBV3-1/TRBV3-2,TRBJ1-1,TRBD1
TGTGCCAGCAGGACCGGGACAGCGACCTACGAGCAGTACTTC,CASRTGTATYEQYF,14,-,TRBV2,TRBJ2-7,TRBD1
TGTGCCAGCAGCGTAGGGGGACAGGGGGCTTATAATTCACCCCTCCACTTT,CASSVGGQGAYNSPLHF,17,-,TRBV9,TRBJ1-6,TRBD1
TGTGCCAGCAGCTTGTACGGGACAGGGGGCTCAGATACGCAGTATTTT,CASSLYGTGGSDTQYF,16,once,TRBV7-2,TRBJ2-3,TRBD1
TGTGCCAGCAGTTTGAACAACCCCAAAGGCAATCAGCCCCAGCATTTT,CASSLNNPKGNQPQHF,16,-,TRBV27,TRBJ1-5,-
TGCGCCAGCAGCTTGGGGACGGGACTGGTCTCTGGAAACACCATATATTTT,CASSLGTGLVSGNTIYF,17,-,TRBV5-1,TRBJ1-3,-
TGTGCTAGTGCCCCGACTAGCGGGTGGGGTACAGTGAGTTACGAGCAGTACTTC,CASAPTSGWGTVSYEQYF,18,-,TRBV12-5,TRBJ2-7,TRBD2
TGTGCCAGTAGTCCTCCGGGACAGGGAGATACGCAGTATTTT,CASSPPGQGDTQYF,14,-,TRBV19,TRBJ2-3,TRBD1
TGTGCCAGCAGTGGCGACAGGGGGCAGTTCTTC,CASSGDRGQFF,11,-,TRBV2,TRBJ2-1,TRBD1
TGTGCCAGCAGTTTGGGACAGGGAGGGGATGAGCAGTTCTTC,CASSLGQGGDEQFF,14,-,TRBV6-6,TRBJ2-1,TRBD1
TGTGCCAGCAGCTTAGTATCGCAGATCAGCACAGATACGCAGTATTTT,CASSLVSQISTDTQYF,16,-,TRBV7-6,TRBJ2-3,-
TGTGCCGCCCGGACAGGCGGCACTCAGCCCCAGCATTTT,CAARTGGTQPQHF,13,-,TRBV2,TRBJ1-5,TRBD1